This T cell receptor (beta chain) emerged from a study of regulatory T cells in long-lasting Graves disease. The CDR3 is 14 residues long. Trimming stripped 6 bases from V and 2 bases from J, with 13 bases between. With iRepertoire HTBI primers and Arm-PCR of CDR3 regions, TCR beta libraries were built. TCRdb itself ran the multiplex PCR reads through MiXCR, one entry per CDR3 protein. The sample contains roughly 420,000 distinct CDR3 sequences, roughly 15% of which appear only once. This clonotype showed up just a few times. As to time point: newly diagnosed GD, antithyroid drugs for less than 3 months. PBMC RNA was the source of the TCR library. These sequences were also reported in another study, on T cells in Graves' hyperthyroidism and ophthalmopathy. From that second work: Using the HTBI primer set, a first-round RT-PCR was run on the TCR CDR3.

The receptor comes from a woman between 18 and 30 years old with Graves disease. The material was peripheral blood mononuclear cells (PBMCs), obtained at new diagnosis, from a patient treated with antithyroid drugs. V gene TRBV12-3 or TRBV12-4 combines with J gene TRBJ1-2; D is uncertain. The CDR3 DNA reads TGTGCCAGCAGCCGGCCCACGGTGAACTATGGCTACACCTTC. It specifies CASSRPTVNYGYTF.